This T cell receptor (beta chain) was retrieved from a study of T cells in Graves' hyperthyroidism and ophthalmopathy. Study-wide points: Stable hyperthyroidism and ophthalmopathy were separated using 13 V-J signatures.

For the diagnoses, clinical symptoms, serum thyroxine and TRAb, thyroid ultrasound and orbital computed tomography were used. This CDR3 comprises 16 residues. In germline, CDR1 is MNHNS, CDR2 SASEGT. V lost 3 bases and J lost 4, with 18 bases in between. Amplification targeted TCR beta CDR3 regions from RNA transcripts. Primed by the HTBI set, a first-round RT-PCR was run on the TCR CDR3. TCRdb called the multiplex PCR reads again in MiXCR, with one record for every CDR3 protein. Among over 350,000 distinct CDR3 sequences, about 18% were seen once, and the ten largest hold 35% to 45%. Of note for this clonotype: Its antigen is still unknown.

The V and J genes are TRBV6-1 and TRBJ1-2; D is possibly TRBD1 (5 bases). The origin of this receptor is a man aged 18 to 35 with Graves' ophthalmopathy. The sequenced sample consisted of blood. Here the CDR3 reads CASSESLGAAAYGYTF. The CDR3 DNA follows: TGTGCCAGCAGTGAGTCCCTCGGGGCGGCGGCCTATGGCTACACCTTC.